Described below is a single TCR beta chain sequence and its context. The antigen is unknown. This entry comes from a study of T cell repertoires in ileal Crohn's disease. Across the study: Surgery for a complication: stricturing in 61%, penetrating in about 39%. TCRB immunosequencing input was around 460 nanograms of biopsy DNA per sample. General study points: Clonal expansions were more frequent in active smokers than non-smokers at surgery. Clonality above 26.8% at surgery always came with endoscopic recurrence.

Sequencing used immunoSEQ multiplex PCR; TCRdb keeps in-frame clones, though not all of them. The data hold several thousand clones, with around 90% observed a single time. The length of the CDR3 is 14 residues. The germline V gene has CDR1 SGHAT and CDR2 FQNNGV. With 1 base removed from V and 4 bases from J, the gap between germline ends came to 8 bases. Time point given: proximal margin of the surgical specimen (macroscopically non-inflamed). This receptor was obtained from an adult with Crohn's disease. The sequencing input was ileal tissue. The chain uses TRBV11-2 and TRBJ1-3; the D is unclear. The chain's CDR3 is CASSLGGIGNTIYF. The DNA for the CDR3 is TGTGCCAGCAGCTTAGGGGGTATCGGAAACACCATATATTTT. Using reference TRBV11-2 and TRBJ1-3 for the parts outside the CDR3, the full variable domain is EAGVAQSPRYKIIEKRQSVAFWCNPISGHATLYWYQQILGQGPKLLIQFQNNGVVDDSQLPKDRFSAERLKGVDSTLKIQPAKLEDSAVYLCASSLGGIGNTIYFGEGSWLTVV.